The T cell receptor (beta chain) under discussion was sequenced for a study of CD8+CD57+ T cells in acquired aplastic anemia. It was genomic DNA that served as the template for profiling TCR beta VDJ and CDR3. In TCRdb, the reads were re-called with MiXCR into one record per CDR3 protein. The table records hundreds of thousands of distinct CDR3 sequences, more than 25% of them present only once. The authors sequenced patients whose flow cytometry had shown CD8+CD57+ cell expansion. CDR1 and CDR2 from the germline V gene are LNHDA and SQIVND (reference sequence). Between the trimmed V and J ends, which lost 7 bases and 0 bases, there was a span of 19 bases. The CDR3 has 18 amino acids.

The TCR originated in a human donor with aplastic anemia. Sequenced input: sorted CD4+, CD8+, or CD8+CD57+ T cells (not recorded which) from PBMCs. This chain joins TRBV19 and TRBJ2-6; tentatively, D is TRBD2 (5 bases). The CDR3 DNA sequence: TGTGCCAGTATGGGAGTCCCCGGGCTGTGCTCTGGGGCCAACGTCCTGACTTTC. Its translation: CASMGVPGLCSGANVLTF.